What follows are 11 T cell receptor beta chains derived from one specimen sequenced in a study of a mutant IDH1 vaccine in newly diagnosed glioma. Regarding time point: week 35, safety follow-up. A single vaccine dose contained 300 ug of mutant IDH1 20-mer peptide, and topical imiquimod was used with it. The method was immunoSEQ multiplex PCR; TCRdb's version includes in-frame clones alone and lacks a portion of them. The repertoire consists of about 68,000 clones, with more than 70% occurring once and the leading ten covering approximately 12%. These receptors' antigens are unknown. Source: PBMCs, taken from a glioma patient whose treatment included an IDH1 peptide vaccine. These TCRs come from a man between 18 and 35 years old with glioma.

The rearrangement joins TRBV6-5 to TRBJ2-5, with D possibly being TRBD1 (6 bases). Trimming cost V 7 bases and J 7 bases, with 16 bases left between them. The CDR3 consists of 13 residues. Germline-derived CDR1 and CDR2 are MNHEY and SVGAGI. CDR3 region: CASTSTGGRTQYF. In nucleotides, the CDR3 is TGTGCCAGCACCTCGACAGGCGGTCGGACCCAGTACTTC.

This clone was recorded only once. This sequence joins TRBV4-1 and TRBJ1-6; 10 positions agree with TRBD1. V lost 4 bases and J lost 9; bases outside the gene matches: 9. The CDR3 is made up of 16 amino acids. The germline CDR1 and CDR2 sequences are MGHRA and YSYEKL. The CDR3 sequence: CASSRPRDRGTSPLHF. In nucleotides, the CDR3 is TGCGCCAGCAGCCGACCCCGGGACAGGGGAACTTCACCCCTCCACTTT.

The chain joins TRBV4-1 to TRBJ2-1; possible D gene TRBD1, 5 bases. The V and J ends lost 1 base and 5 bases respectively, with 9 bases between them. Germline lookup yields CDR1 MGHRA and CDR2 YSYEKL. The length of the CDR3 is 14 residues. The CDR3 spells CASSQVGAHNEQFF. The CDR3 DNA reads TGCGCCAGCAGCCAAGTAGGGGCACACAATGAGCAGTTCTTC.

This clone was observed once. The V gene is TRBV28, the J gene TRBJ1-3; maybe TRBD1 (5 bases). Trimming shortened V by 5 bases and J by 4 bases, and 27 bases separated the two germline ends. CDR1 and CDR2 (germline): MDHEN, SYDVKM. The CDR3 totals 19 residues. The CDR3 nucleotides are TGTGCCAGCAGTCCCATCGGGACTAACACCAAACAGCCCGGAAACACCATATATTTT. It codes for CASSPIGTNTKQPGNTIYF. Together with reference TRBV28 and TRBJ1-3, the CDR3 gives the full variable domain: DVKVTQSSRYLVKRTGEKVFLECVQDMDHENMFWYRQDPGLGLRLIYFSYDVKMKEKGDIPEGYSVSREKKERFSLILESASTNQTSMYLCASSPIGTNTKQPGNTIYFGEGSWLTVV.

The chain employs TRBV6-5 and TRBJ2-7; D gene ambiguous. CDR3 length: 13 amino acids. The germline CDR1 and CDR2 sequences are MNHEY and SVGAGI. V was trimmed by 0 bases and J by 4 bases, leaving 7 bases between them. CDR3 protein: CASSYSRLYEQYF. The DNA of the CDR3 is TGTGCCAGCAGTTACTCTCGCCTTTACGAGCAGTACTTC.

This chain joins TRBV7-2 and TRBJ1-2; 7 nucleotides match TRBD1. This CDR3 has 17 amino acids. Per the germline V gene, CDR1 is SGHTA and CDR2 is FQGNSA. The J segment lost 0 bases and the V segment lost 5 bases, leaving 12 bases of the junction unmatched. The DNA of the CDR3 is TGTGCCAGCAGCCAGACGACAGGGTCGGGGTCTAACTATGGCTACACCTTC. It is translated as CASSQTTGSGSNYGYTF.

The gene calls are TRBV5-5 and TRBJ2-2; D gene uncertain. The CDR3 runs 17 residues. Germline values: CDR1 SGHKS, CDR2 YYEKEE (reference sequence). Deletions cut 3 bases from V and 2 bases from J, with 17 bases between. In DNA form, the CDR3 reads TGTGCCAGCAGCTCCCTTAGTTTTTCGGGCAACACCGGGGAGCTGTTTTTT. Translating it yields CASSSLSFSGNTGELFF.

The V and J genes are TRBV18 and TRBJ1-5; D is possibly TRBD1 (6 bases). The CDR3 runs to 16 residues. Germline V gene data show CDR1 as KGHSH and CDR2 as LQKENI. The V end lost 6 bases, the J end lost 6 bases, and 21 bases lay between the germline ends. The chain's CDR3 is CASSPTGISSVQPQHF. For the CDR3, the DNA is TGTGCCAGCTCGCCAACAGGGATTTCATCTGTTCAGCCCCAGCATTTT. Looking up the rest from reference TRBV18 and TRBJ1-5 gives the full variable domain: NAGVMQNPRHLVRRRGQEARLRCSPMKGHSHVYWYRQLPEEGLKFMVYLQKENIIDESGMPKERFSAEFPKEGPSILRIQQVVRGDSAAYFCASSPTGISSVQPQHFGDGTRLSIL.

The genes are TRBV6-6 and TRBJ1-4; no clear D. Trimming took 6 bases from V and 0 from J, leaving 11 bases between them. The CDR3 has 15 residues. Germline V gives CDR1 MNHNY, CDR2 SVGAGI (reference sequence). The CDR3 sequence is CASRADATTNEKLFF. CDR3 DNA: TGTGCCAGCAGGGCCGACGCCACAACTAATGAAAAACTGTTTTTT.

V gene TRBV19 combines with J gene TRBJ1-5; D perhaps matches TRBD1 (5 bases). Trimming took off 5 bases at V and 7 bases at J, with 18 bases between the two ends. Germline V gene lookup returns CDR1 LNHDA and CDR2 SQIVND (reference sequence). This CDR3 contains 15 residues. The DNA of the CDR3 is TGTGCCAGTAGTCAGCTCACGGGGGTGCTCCAGCCCCAGCATTTT. Translating gives CASSQLTGVLQPQHF.

V is TRBV4-2 and J is TRBJ1-3; TRBD1 aligns across 10 bases. Germline V gene data show CDR1 as LGHNA and CDR2 as YNFKEQ. There are 15 residues in the CDR3. J was trimmed by 0 bases and V by 4 bases; bases with no gene match: 0. The CDR3 bases are TGTGCCAGCAGCCGGGACAGGGGCTCTGGAAACACCATATATTTT. It specifies CASSRDRGSGNTIYF.